The clone carrying this TCR beta chain was seen more than once but under ten times. Antigen unknown. Treg sorting used a CD4+CD25+CD127-/low gate. Constant-region reverse primers amplified full-length variable regions, followed by semi-nested Nested Universal Primer A PCR. TCRdb re-called the 5' RACE reads with MiXCR, one entry per CDR3 protein. There are 9,500 to 15,000 distinct CDR3 sequences in the sample; roughly half occur only once, and around 12% lies in the top ten. Study-wide results and caveats: Tumor memory CD4+ T cell TCR gene usage was found to cluster with blood and lymph node memory CD4+ cells and with lymph node naive CD4+ cells.

Sequencing was performed on tumor-infiltrating Tregs sorted from the breast tumor. This receptor was identified in a female donor with breast cancer.

CDR3 sequence reads: CASSRTSDPYEQYF. CDR3 DNA: TGTGCCAGCAGCCGGACTAGCGACCCCTACGAGCAGTACTTC. The chain carries TRBV6-5 and TRBJ2-7, with 9 bases aligning to TRBD2. The germline CDR1 and CDR2 sequences are MNHEY and SVGAGI. CDR3 length: 14 residues. J lost 2 bases, V lost 6 bases, and 5 bases had no gene match.